This paragraph covers one T cell receptor beta chain sequence. Its specificity is not known. The sample originates from a study of T cell responses to AZD1222 COVID-19 vaccine. As for the study in general: The study pooled second doses at about 4 or about 12 weeks.

Assay used: immunoSEQ multiplex PCR; TCRdb lists only in-frame clones, some missing. The sample includes about 76,000 clones, roughly 90% seen only once; the top ten take roughly 4.2%. Germline V gene data show CDR1 as KGHSH and CDR2 as LQKENI. The CDR3 has 14 residues. V gave up 6 bases and J gave up 9 bases, with 19 bases separating them. Study outcomes and limitations: Nearly half of spike-specific TCRs reportedly target variant regions that are unmutated in the B.1.351 and B.1.1.7 variants.

This receptor was taken from an adult in good health. The material sequenced was peripheral blood, taken on day 0 of AZD1222 vaccination. V and J are TRBV18 and TRBJ2-3; possible D gene TRBD2, 6 bases. CDR3 sequence: CASSLPTLGGTQYF. The CDR3 bases are TGTGCCAGCTCCCTACCCACTCTGGGGGGAACGCAGTATTTT.